This T cell receptor beta chain comes out of a study of vaccination and CD4 T cells after COVID-19. Germline V lookup: CDR1 KGHDR, CDR2 SFDVKD. The CDR3 is made up of 16 amino acids. Trimming pared 3 bases from V and 1 base from J, leaving 11 bases between. Documented treatment: roughly 11-day PBMC culture with coronavirus spike peptide pools or control peptides (ViraFEST assay). Cultured CD4+ T cells had their DNA profiled by the Oncomine TCR Beta short-read assay. TCRdb redid the calling of the PCR reads with MiXCR, one entry per CDR3 protein. The data hold some 13,000 distinct CDR3 sequences, with just over 60% observed a single time. This clonotype was counted between two and nine times. Its antigen is as yet unknown.

V is TRBV24-1 and J is TRBJ1-4, with unresolved D. Sequenced input: CD4+ T cells from blood, cultured in vitro. The sequence was collected from a human donor who had recovered from COVID-19. This CDR3 is CATSDPPARTNEKLFF. DNA for the CDR3: TGTGCCACCAGTGATCCTCCCGCCCGAACTAATGAAAAACTGTTTTTT.